This passage covers 32 T cell receptor beta chains from one sample sequenced in a study of OX40 agonist ivuxolimab in advanced cancers. Sequencing used immunoSEQ multiplex PCR; TCRdb keeps in-frame clones, though not all of them. The table includes approximately 52,000 clones, 60% to 85% detected once. Sequences were derived from CD4+ or CD8+ T cells sorted from blood, sampled in a trial of the OX40 agonist ivuxolimab. The receptors here all came from an adult with an advanced solid tumor such as melanoma, head and neck, liver or kidney cancer.

The rearrangement links TRBV6-5 to TRBJ2-3; D not certain. The germline V gene has CDR1 MNHEY and CDR2 SVGAGI. The V and J ends lost 4 bases and 0 bases respectively, with 8 bases between them. The CDR3 is made up of 14 amino acids. CDR3 sequence (DNA): TGTGCCAGCAGTTCCTTGGGGAGCACAGATACGCAGTATTTT. This codes for CASSSLGSTDTQYF.

The rearrangement uses TRBV6-5 and TRBJ2-1; the D gene is possibly TRBD2 (5 bases). Trimming took off 4 bases at V and 5 bases at J, with 18 bases between the two ends. CDR1 MNHEY and CDR2 SVGAGI come from the germline V gene. The CDR3 totals 16 residues. The CDR3 nucleotides are TGTGCCAGCAGTTGGGAGCTTACGACGGCTAACAATGAGCAGTTCTTC. This translates into CASSWELTTANNEQFF.

This rearrangement joins TRBV30 to TRBJ1-3, with D uncertain. Germline lookup yields CDR1 GTSNPN and CDR2 SVGIG (reference sequence). Trimming removed 6 bases from V and 0 bases from J, with 12 bases in between. This CDR3 comprises 14 residues. The CDR3 region is CACSGIRSGNTIYF. The CDR3 DNA sequence: TGTGCCTGTTCCGGGATACGCTCTGGAAACACCATATATTTT.

The J gene is TRBJ1-3, the V gene TRBV5-6; D ambiguous. V lost 5 bases, J lost 0 bases, and 6 bases lay in between. This CDR3 has 13 amino acids. The germline gives CDR1 SGHDT, CDR2 YYEEEE. The CDR3 coding sequence is TGTGCCAGCAGGCAATACTCTGGAAACACCATATATTTT. Translating it yields CASRQYSGNTIYF.

Concerning this clone itself: Other DNA sequences from this sample encode an identical CDR3 as well. The rearrangement joins TRBV5-1 to TRBJ1-2; no clear D. Trimming left V 0 bases short and J 8 bases short, with 14 bases between. The CDR3 is 14 residues long. Germline loops: CDR1 SGHRS, CDR2 YFSETQ. Written as DNA, the CDR3 is TGCGCCAGCAGCTTGGACAGCATCCCCGGCGGCTACACCTTC. Protein sequence: CASSLDSIPGGYTF.

The chain links TRBV5-4 to TRBJ2-1; 14 nucleotides line up with TRBD2. CDR3 length: 16 residues. The J segment lost 12 bases and the V segment lost 3 bases, leaving 11 bases of the junction unmatched. Germline lookup yields CDR1 SGHNT and CDR2 YYREEE (reference sequence). The CDR3 DNA follows: TGTGCCAGCAGCTCACCCGGACTAGCGGGGGGCTCGGTGCAGTTCTTC. Its protein product is CASSSPGLAGGSVQFF.

The chain combines TRBV7-2 with TRBJ1-3; 7 bases are a match to TRBD1. The germline V gene has CDR1 SGHTA and CDR2 FQGNSA. J gave up 5 bases and V 7 bases, and 5 bases lay outside the gene matches. This CDR3 is built from 13 residues. CDR3 DNA: TGTGCCAGCACCAGGGGGTACAGAAACACCATATATTTT. Protein sequence: CASTRGYRNTIYF.

The chain uses TRBV5-3 and TRBJ2-7; 10 bases map to TRBD1. TRBV5-3 is placed among ORFs of uncertain function. The length of the CDR3 is 15 residues. Unmatched junction bases numbered 9, after V lost 3 bases and J lost 6 bases. CDR3 sequence (DNA): TGTGCCAGAAGCTGCAAAGGGACAGGGGACTCCGAGCAGTACTTC. This translates into CARSCKGTGDSEQYF.

The rearrangement uses TRBV14 and TRBJ1-4; no clear D. The CDR3 runs to 17 residues. From germline, CDR1 is SGHDN and CDR2 FVKESK. Trimming took 4 bases from V and 5 from J, leaving 20 bases between them. The CDR3: CASSLGRGGSTNEKLFF. CDR3 DNA sequence: TGTGCCAGCAGCCTCGGAAGAGGTGGCAGTACCAATGAAAAACTGTTTTTT.

The chain links TRBV9 to TRBJ1-2; D remains ambiguous. This CDR3 is built from 15 residues. In germline, CDR1 is SGDLS, CDR2 YYNGEE. The germline V and J ends were trimmed by 0 bases and 8 bases, with 17 bases remaining between them. The CDR3 nucleotides are TGTGCCAGCAGCGTAGCTGGAAACTCCCTCGGGGGCTACACCTTC. This encodes CASSVAGNSLGGYTF. The entire variable domain, with the rest obtained from reference TRBV9 and TRBJ1-2, is as follows: DSGVTQTPKHLITATGQRVTLRCSPRSGDLSVYWYQQSLDQGLQFLIQYYNGEERAKGNILERFSAQQFPDLHSELNLSSLELGDSALYFCASSVAGNSLGGYTFGSGTRLTVV.

V is TRBV6-5 and J is TRBJ2-1, with TRBD2 matching 10 bases. V shed 6 bases and J 7 bases; nucleotides not matched to a gene: 6. This CDR3 has 14 residues. Germline V gene lookup returns CDR1 MNHEY and CDR2 SVGAGI. CDR3 amino acids: CASRTSGIINEQFF. The CDR3 DNA follows: TGTGCCAGCAGAACTAGCGGGATCATAAATGAGCAGTTCTTC.

The chain links TRBV6-4 to TRBJ1-1; TRBD1 might be the D (5 bases). V lost 0 bases, J lost 1 base, and 9 bases lay in between. Germline lookup yields CDR1 MRHNA and CDR2 SNTAGT. This CDR3 comprises 15 residues. Here the CDR3 DNA reads TGTGCCAGCAGTGACTCGACCAGGGCGAACACTGAAGCTTTCTTT. Its protein product is CASSDSTRANTEAFF.

CDR3: CASRGTGNYGYTF. In DNA, the CDR3 is TGCGCCAGCAGAGGGACAGGGAACTATGGCTACACCTTC. The chain recombines TRBV4-1 with TRBJ1-2; 9 bases align to TRBD1. CDR3 size: 13 residues. Germline CDR1 and CDR2: MGHRA and YSYEKL. Losses at the gene ends were 6 bases for V and 2 bases for J; bases not matched to a gene: 1.

This clone was seen just once. The chain recombines TRBV7-2 with TRBJ1-2; TRBD1 is a possible D gene (5 bases). CDR3 size: 14 residues. CDR1 and CDR2 (germline): SGHTA, FQGNSA. V shed 4 bases and J shed 8 bases, with 17 bases lying between them. CDR3 in amino acids: CASSSRDAQRGYTF. The CDR3 region has the DNA TGTGCCAGCAGCTCCCGGGACGCTCAGAGGGGCTACACCTTC.

V and J are TRBV7-3 and TRBJ2-3; TRBD2 might be the D (5 bases). Looked up from germline, CDR1 is SGHTA and CDR2 is FQGTGA. The CDR3 length is 15 residues. Trimming took off 3 bases at V and 2 bases at J, with 12 bases between the two ends. This chain's CDR3 is CASSLDGEFTDTQYF. The CDR3 DNA follows: TGTGCCAGCAGCTTGGACGGGGAGTTCACAGATACGCAGTATTTT.

The chain uses TRBV27 and TRBJ1-5, with TRBD1 as a possible D gene (5 bases). V shed 4 bases and J shed 1 base, with 17 bases lying between them. CDR1 MNHEY and CDR2 SMNVEV come from the germline V gene (reference sequence). The CDR3 sequence is 17 residues long. The CDR3 spells CASSSLGASGSNQPQHF. CDR3 coding DNA: TGTGCCAGCAGTTCACTCGGGGCGTCTGGGAGCAATCAGCCCCAGCATTTT.

The chain joins TRBV30 to TRBJ2-5; 7 bases are shared with TRBD2. J lost 5 bases, V lost 2 bases, and 5 bases had no gene match. CDR3 size: 13 residues. Germline CDR1 GTSNPN, CDR2 SVGIG (reference sequence). CDR3 DNA: TGTGCCTGGAGTACGGGAGGCTCGGAGACCCAGTACTTC. Translating gives CAWSTGGSETQYF.

The chain is built from TRBV2 and TRBJ1-6; D ambiguous. The ends were cut back, 10 bases at V and 9 bases at J, with 19 bases in the middle. The CDR3 is made up of 14 amino acids. Germline V gene data show CDR1 as SNHLY and CDR2 as FYNNEI. CDR3 DNA sequence: TGTGCCACCCAAAAATCCAACCGGGGTTCACCCCTCCACTTT. Residues: CATQKSNRGSPLHF.

The V gene is TRBV6-1, the J gene TRBJ1-2; D gene uncertain. CDR1 MNHNS and CDR2 SASEGT come from the germline V gene. The V end was cut by 0 bases, the J end by 7 bases, with 15 bases between. The CDR3 is 15 residues long. In nucleotides, the CDR3 is TGTGCCAGCAGTGAAGCGCAGCGTAGTTGGGGTGGCTACACCTTC. Translating gives CASSEAQRSWGGYTF.

This sequence joins TRBV7-9 and TRBJ2-6; no definite D call. Looked up from germline, CDR1 is SEHNR and CDR2 is FQNEAQ (reference sequence). V was shortened by 3 bases and J by 0 bases, with 6 bases between the two germline ends. The CDR3 has 15 amino acids. The DNA for the CDR3 is TGTGCCAGCAGCTTCGTTCGCTCTGGGGCCAACGTCCTGACTTTC. It encodes CASSFVRSGANVLTF.

The chain has TRBV19 and TRBJ2-3; D is possibly TRBD2 (5 bases). Trimming took off 5 bases at V and 10 bases at J, with 13 bases between the two ends. The V gene's germline CDR1 is LNHDA and CDR2 SQIVND (reference sequence). CDR3 length: 12 residues. In nucleotides, the CDR3 is TGTGCCAGTAGTGAGGACTCCTTCGCGCAGTATTTT. Translated, it gives CASSEDSFAQYF.

V usage is TRBV11-1 and J usage is TRBJ1-2, with D perhaps matching TRBD1 (6 bases). V dropped 5 bases and J dropped 4 bases, with 11 bases sitting between them. The CDR3 loop spans 13 amino acids. Germline lookup yields CDR1 SGHAT and CDR2 FQDESV (reference sequence). The CDR3 DNA follows: TGTGCCAGCAGCCCACAGGGTTCCTATGGCTACACCTTC. As protein: CASSPQGSYGYTF.

The J gene is TRBJ2-1, the V gene TRBV4-3; maybe TRBD1 (6 bases). Germline loops: CDR1 LGHNA, CDR2 YSLEER. Deletions cut 0 bases from V and 7 bases from J, with 16 bases between. This CDR3 region has 16 residues. The CDR3 reads CASSQEQGSNWNEQFF. DNA of the CDR3: TGCGCCAGCAGCCAAGAACAGGGATCGAACTGGAATGAGCAGTTCTTC.

The rearrangement joins TRBV6-1 to TRBJ2-7; 9 bases fit TRBD2. J was trimmed by 9 bases and V by 7 bases; bases with no gene match: 4. The germline CDR1 and CDR2 sequences are MNHNS and SASEGT. This CDR3 has 11 amino acids. The CDR3 DNA reads as TGTGCCAGCACCAAAGCGGGGGGGCAGTACTTC. Translated: CASTKAGGQYF.

This clone was detected only a few times. The V call is TRBV9, the J call TRBJ1-4, with D perhaps TRBD1 (5 bases). The CDR3 has 15 residues. The germline gives CDR1 SGDLS, CDR2 YYNGEE. Trimming removed 4 bases at V and 5 bases at J, with 15 bases between. The CDR3 DNA reads as TGTGCCAGCAGCTATTGGGGCCGTCCCAATGAAAAACTGTTTTTT. Its translation: CASSYWGRPNEKLFF.

The chain uses TRBV7-2 and TRBJ2-1; the D is unclear. V was clipped by 1 base and J by 4 bases, with 5 bases between them. Germline V CDR1 and CDR2: SGHTA, FQGNSA. The CDR3 loop spans 13 amino acids. The CDR3 protein is CASSLGQYNEQFF. CDR3 nucleotide sequence: TGTGCCAGCAGCTTAGGGCAGTACAATGAGCAGTTCTTC.

The chain carries TRBV10-3 and TRBJ2-7; unclear D gene. The CDR3 runs 13 residues. The germline CDR1 and CDR2 sequences are ENHRY and SYGVKD. Trimming took 6 bases from V and 1 from J, leaving 10 bases between them. For the CDR3, the DNA is TGTGCCATCAGCTCGGGTGGTTCCTACGAGCAGTACTTC. Encoded protein: CAISSGGSYEQYF.

The chain combines TRBV11-2 with TRBJ2-3; a weak D match, TRBD2 (6 bases). V shed 0 bases and J shed 0 bases, with 7 bases lying between them. CDR3 size: 15 residues. Per germline, CDR1 SGHAT and CDR2 FQNNGV. In nucleotides, the CDR3 is TGTGCCAGCAGCTTAGAAGGACTAAGCACAGATACGCAGTATTTT. Translation: CASSLEGLSTDTQYF.

The V gene is TRBV19, the J gene TRBJ1-5; 11 bases match TRBD1. The CDR3 has 16 amino acids. Germline V gives CDR1 LNHDA, CDR2 SQIVND (reference sequence). V shed 5 bases and J 6 bases; nucleotides not matched to a gene: 9. The chain's CDR3 is CASSPWGTGGGQPQHF. DNA of the CDR3: TGTGCCAGTAGTCCCTGGGGGACAGGGGGAGGTCAGCCCCAGCATTTT.

This rearrangement joins TRBV18 to TRBJ2-2; D may be TRBD1 (7 bases). The CDR3 length is 14 residues. V lost 6 bases, J lost 1 base, and 9 bases lay in between. Germline V lookup: CDR1 KGHSH, CDR2 LQKENI. CDR3 in DNA: TGTGCCAGCTCGCGGGACAGGAACACCGGGGAGCTGTTTTTT. This gives the protein CASSRDRNTGELFF.

The chain employs TRBV5-1 and TRBJ1-1, with 7 bases matching TRBD1. Germline CDR1 is SGHRS and CDR2 is YFSETQ. The CDR3 is 15 residues long. V trimming: 2 bases; J trimming: 0 bases; junction bases outside the gene matches: 4. In nucleotides, the CDR3 is TGCGCCAGCAGCTTCCGACAGGGATTGAACACTGAAGCTTTCTTT. It yields the protein CASSFRQGLNTEAFF.

V and J are TRBV13 and TRBJ1-1; D remains ambiguous. CDR1 is PRHDT and CDR2 is FYEKMQ in the germline V gene (reference sequence). V dropped 2 bases and J dropped 6 bases, with 13 bases sitting between them. The CDR3 totals 14 residues. CDR3 nucleotides: TGTGCCAGCAGCTTAAGTAGAGGTTCGTCTGAAGCTTTCTTT. This translates into CASSLSRGSSEAFF.